This T cell receptor beta chain appears in the sequencing data of a study of shared clonotypes between healthy human individuals. Study-level points and caveats: Compared with memory subsets, naive subsets generally had larger estimated richness.

Assay: immunoSEQ multiplex PCR; the TCRdb copy retains only in-frame clones and omits some. Seen here are about 700,000 clones, about 74% observed once, and the top ten hold approximately 1.8%. Details on this clone: Its antigen is unknown.

The sequenced material came from memory CD4+ T cells sorted from blood. Subset noted: CD45RA-negative fraction. The receptor was derived from a woman between 25 and 40 years old in good health.

CDR3 amino acids: CASSLKGTLNGRNEQFF. In nucleotides, the CDR3 is TGTGCCAGCAGCTTAAAGGGTACCTTGAACGGGAGGAATGAGCAGTTCTTC. The chain combines TRBV7-9 with TRBJ2-1; the match to TRBD2 covers 7 bases. The trim removed 2 bases at V and 7 bases at J, leaving 14 bases unmatched. CDR1 and CDR2 from the germline V gene are SEHNR and FQNEAQ (reference sequence). This CDR3 region has 17 residues. The whole variable domain, remainder taken from reference TRBV7-9 and TRBJ2-1, is DTGVSQNPRHKITKRGQNVTFRCDPISEHNRLYWYRQTLGQGPEFLTYFQNEAQLEKSRLLSDRFSAERPKGSFSTLEIQRTEQGDSAMYLCASSLKGTLNGRNEQFFGPGTRLTVL.